These 17 T cell receptor beta chains originate from one sample sequenced in a study of blood T cell repertoires in COVID-19. Only in-frame clones appear in the TCRdb table, and some are missing; sequencing was by immunoSEQ multiplex PCR. The table lists roughly 250,000 clones, about nine tenths of them singletons. The sequencing input was PBMCs or T cells enriched from blood (not recorded which). All receptors come from a woman under 30 who had recovered from COVID-19.

Only a few counts were recorded for this clone. The V and J genes are TRBV7-8 and TRBJ2-2, with 9 bases fitting TRBD2. V lost 1 base to trimming and J lost 2 bases; unmatched junction nucleotides: 8. The CDR3 has 18 residues. The germline CDR1 and CDR2 sequences are SGHVS and FQNEAQ. The CDR3 is CASSLVLREGLNTGELFF. CDR3 coding DNA: TGTGCCAGCAGCTTAGTCTTGCGGGAGGGCCTTAACACCGGGGAGCTGTTTTTT.

The chain employs TRBV4-1 and TRBJ1-2; 9 nucleotides align to TRBD1. After removal of 2 bases from V and 5 bases from J, the junction contained 15 bases not matched to a gene. From germline, CDR1 is MGHRA and CDR2 YSYEKL. This CDR3 is built from 18 residues. The DNA for the CDR3 is TGCGCCAGCAGCCAATATACGGGACAGGGCGTCCCCAGGTATGGCTACACCTTC. As protein: CASSQYTGQGVPRYGYTF.

This sequence joins TRBV2 and TRBJ2-3, with 9 bases identical to TRBD2. The CDR3 contains 15 residues. Per germline, CDR1 SNHLY and CDR2 FYNNEI. V gave up 3 bases and J gave up 2 bases; unmatched junction bases: 3. The CDR3 loop reads CASSELAGPTDTQYF. CDR3 sequence (DNA): TGTGCCAGCAGTGAGCTAGCGGGGCCCACAGATACGCAGTATTTT. The full variable domain, with the rest looked up from reference TRBV2 and TRBJ2-3, is EPEVTQTPSHQVTQMGQEVILRCVPISNHLYFYWYRQILGQKVEFLVSFYNNEISEKSEIFDDQFSVERPDGSNFTLKIRSTKLEDSAMYFCASSELAGPTDTQYFGPGTRLTVL.

The rearrangement joins TRBV5-1 to TRBJ2-3; 8 bases agree with TRBD2. After removal of 4 bases from V and 1 base from J, the junction contained 5 bases not matched to a gene. This CDR3 is 15 amino acids long. Germline V gene data show CDR1 as SGHRS and CDR2 as YFSETQ. CDR3 sequence (DNA): TGCGCCAGCAGCGTAAGCGGGAGTGGCACAGATACGCAGTATTTT. Encoded protein: CASSVSGSGTDTQYF.

V is TRBV5-1 and J is TRBJ2-1, with D tentatively TRBD1 (5 bases). Germline loops: CDR1 SGHRS, CDR2 YFSETQ. This CDR3 region has 13 residues. Trimming took 2 bases from V and 7 from J, leaving 10 bases between them. The CDR3 region is CASSLQTVNEQFF. The CDR3 region has the DNA TGCGCCAGCAGCTTACAGACAGTTAATGAGCAGTTCTTC. The full variable domain, with the rest looked up from reference TRBV5-1 and TRBJ2-1, is KAGVTQTPRYLIKTRGQQVTLSCSPISGHRSVSWYQQTPGQGLQFLFEYFSETQRNKGNFPGRFSGRQFSNSRSEMNVSTLELGDSALYLCASSLQTVNEQFFGPGTRLTVL.

The chain uses TRBV11-2 and TRBJ1-3, with TRBD1 matching 7 bases. The germline gives CDR1 SGHAT, CDR2 FQNNGV. The CDR3 has 16 amino acids. V lost 5 bases, J lost 4 bases, and 11 bases stayed unmatched. CDR3 sequence (DNA): TGTGCCAGCAGCCTCCATACACAGGGGCGCGGAAACACCATATATTTT. It yields the protein CASSLHTQGRGNTIYF.

The table lists this clone with a count of one. The chain is built from TRBV7-6 and TRBJ1-1, with D maybe TRBD1 (5 bases). CDR3 length equals 13 residues. V was cut by 4 bases and J by 5 bases, with 11 bases left in between. The V gene's germline CDR1 is SGHVS and CDR2 FNYEAQ. The CDR3 nucleotides are TGTGCCAGCAGCTCCGAGGGGAGGACTGAAGCTTTCTTT. Its protein is CASSSEGRTEAFF.

The chain couples TRBV2 to TRBJ2-1; TRBD2 agrees at 7 bases. The germline gives CDR1 SNHLY, CDR2 FYNNEI. The ends lost 1 base at V and 0 bases at J; junction bases unmatched: 3. The CDR3 is 16 residues long. CDR3 loop: CASSEVGGGSYNEQFF. The CDR3 coding sequence is TGTGCCAGCAGTGAAGTCGGCGGGGGCTCCTACAATGAGCAGTTCTTC.

In its sample, this clone was seen once. This sequence joins TRBV28 and TRBJ2-7, with a possible D match to TRBD2 (6 bases). The CDR3 sequence is 15 residues long. Germline loops: CDR1 MDHEN, CDR2 SYDVKM. V was cut by 5 bases and J by 3 bases, with 17 bases left in between. This chain's CDR3 is CASSLSGQRFYEQYF. CDR3 coding DNA: TGTGCCAGCAGTCTAAGCGGGCAGAGATTCTACGAGCAGTACTTC.

This clone was seen just once. This sequence joins TRBV27 and TRBJ1-5; 11 nucleotides match TRBD1. Germline CDR1 reads MNHEY; CDR2 reads SMNVEV (reference sequence). The CDR3 runs 15 residues. The V and J ends lost 5 bases and 5 bases, in that order; junction bases with no gene match: 5. CDR3 amino acids: CASSVRTGGHQPQHF. DNA of the CDR3: TGTGCCAGCAGTGTACGGACAGGGGGCCATCAGCCCCAGCATTTT.

The chain recombines TRBV29-1 with TRBJ2-5, with TRBD2 identical over 7 bases. Germline CDR1 reads SQVTM; CDR2 reads ANQGSEA. CDR3 size: 14 residues. Trimming cost V 6 bases and J 4 bases; bases outside gene matches: 11. The CDR3 spells CSVAVGGGRETQYF. The CDR3, as DNA: TGCAGCGTCGCCGTCGGCGGGGGTCGAGAGACCCAGTACTTC. The complete variable domain, with remaining parts taken from reference TRBV29-1 and TRBJ2-5, reads SAVISQKPSRDICQRGTSLTIQCQVDSQVTMMFWYRQQPGQSLTLIATANQGSEATYESGFVIDKFPISRPNLTFSTLTVSNMSPEDSSIYLCSVAVGGGRETQYFGPGTRLLVL.

V and J are TRBV11-2 and TRBJ1-1; D gene uncertain. The CDR3 has 13 residues. V lost 3 bases, J lost 2 bases, and 7 bases lay in between. The germline V gene encodes CDR1 SGHAT and CDR2 FQNNGV. CDR3 sequence (DNA): TGTGCCAGCAGCTTCTCGGGAAACACTGAAGCTTTCTTT. This sequence encodes CASSFSGNTEAFF. The whole variable domain, remainder taken from reference TRBV11-2 and TRBJ1-1, is EAGVAQSPRYKIIEKRQSVAFWCNPISGHATLYWYQQILGQGPKLLIQFQNNGVVDDSQLPKDRFSAERLKGVDSTLKIQPAKLEDSAVYLCASSFSGNTEAFFGQGTRLTVV.

J is TRBJ1-5 and V is TRBV4-1; 7 nucleotides align to TRBD1. Germline V gene data show CDR1 as MGHRA and CDR2 as YSYEKL. The CDR3 totals 16 residues. Trimming at V came to 3 bases and at J to 1 base, leaving 6 bases not matched to a gene. In DNA form, the CDR3 reads TGCGCCAGCAGCCATCATTCAGGGGGAAGCAATCAGCCCCAGCATTTT. It translates to CASSHHSGGSNQPQHF.

A remark on this clone: The sample holds other DNA sequences that translate to the same CDR3. The chain couples TRBV5-1 to TRBJ2-5; maybe TRBD1 (5 bases). CDR3 size: 12 residues. Germline V gene lookup returns CDR1 SGHRS and CDR2 YFSETQ. Trimming removed 0 bases from V and 5 bases from J, with 5 bases in between. The DNA of the CDR3 is TGCGCCAGCAGCTTGGACAGGGAGACCCAGTACTTC. This codes for CASSLDRETQYF.

In its sample, this clone was seen once. The chain uses TRBV10-3 and TRBJ1-2; 7 bases fit TRBD1. The germline CDR1 and CDR2 sequences are ENHRY and SYGVKD. V was clipped by 3 bases and J by 3 bases; unmatched bases: 1. There are 13 residues in the CDR3. The CDR3: CAISEGQDYGYTF. For the CDR3, the DNA is TGTGCCATCAGTGAAGGACAGGACTATGGCTACACCTTC.

The CDR3 sequence is CASRAGTNYNSPLHF. As DNA, the CDR3 is TGTGCCAGCAGGGCCGGGACAAATTATAATTCACCCCTCCACTTT. The rearrangement joins TRBV28 to TRBJ1-6, with a possible D match to TRBD1 (6 bases). Germline-derived CDR1 and CDR2 are MDHEN and SYDVKM. V dropped 6 bases and J dropped 4 bases, with 13 bases sitting between them. CDR3 size: 15 residues.

The chain links TRBV12-3 or TRBV12-4 to TRBJ2-2; a possible D gene is TRBD1 (5 bases). V was trimmed by 11 bases and J by 4 bases, leaving 11 bases between them. The CDR3 contains 12 residues. In DNA form, the CDR3 reads TGTGCCGTAGGACAAACCACCGGGGAGCTGTTTTTT. Translating it yields CAVGQTTGELFF.